This paragraph reports one T cell receptor beta chain. This specimen comes from a study of OX40 agonist ivuxolimab in advanced cancers. Using immunoSEQ multiplex PCR, the repertoire was profiled, and TCRdb retains in-frame clones only, with some absent. The data show some 100,000 clones, over 75% seen once. The CDR3 covers 15 residues. The J segment lost 4 bases and the V segment lost 0 bases, leaving 5 bases of the junction unmatched. Looked up from germline, CDR1 is SEHNR and CDR2 is FQNEAQ (reference sequence). The clonotype was recovered from an adult with an advanced solid tumor such as melanoma, head and neck, liver or kidney cancer. Material: CD4+ or CD8+ T cells sorted from blood, obtained in a trial of the OX40 agonist ivuxolimab. This chain connects TRBV7-9 to TRBJ2-7; 8 bases are a match to TRBD2. CDR3 protein: CASSLASGIGYEQYF. DNA for the CDR3: TGTGCCAGCAGCTTAGCTAGCGGGATTGGGTACGAGCAGTACTTC.